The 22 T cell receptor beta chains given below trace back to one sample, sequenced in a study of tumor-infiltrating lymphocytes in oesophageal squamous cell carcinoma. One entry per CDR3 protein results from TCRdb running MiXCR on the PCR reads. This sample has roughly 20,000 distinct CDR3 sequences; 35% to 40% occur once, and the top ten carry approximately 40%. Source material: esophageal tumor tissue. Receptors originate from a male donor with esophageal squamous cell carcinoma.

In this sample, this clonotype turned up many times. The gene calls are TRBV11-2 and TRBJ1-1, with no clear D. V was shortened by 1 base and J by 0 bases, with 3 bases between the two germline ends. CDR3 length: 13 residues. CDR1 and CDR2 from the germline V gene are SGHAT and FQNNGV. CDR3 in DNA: TGTGCCAGCAGCTTAGCTCTGAACACTGAAGCTTTCTTT. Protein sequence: CASSLALNTEAFF.

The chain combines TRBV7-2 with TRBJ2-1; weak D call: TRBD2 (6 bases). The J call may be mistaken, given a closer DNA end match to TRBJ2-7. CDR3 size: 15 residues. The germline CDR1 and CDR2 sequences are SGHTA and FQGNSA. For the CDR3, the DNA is TGTGCCAGCAGCTTAGGCGGGACCACTGCCTACGAGCAGTACTTC. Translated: CASSLGGTTAYEQYF.

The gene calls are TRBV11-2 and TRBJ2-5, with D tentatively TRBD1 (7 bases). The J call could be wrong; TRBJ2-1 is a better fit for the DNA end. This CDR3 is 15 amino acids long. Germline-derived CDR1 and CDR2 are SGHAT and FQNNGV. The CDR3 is CASSVGGGIGNEQFF. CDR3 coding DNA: TGTGCCAGCAGCGTAGGGGGCGGGATAGGGAATGAGCAGTTCTTC.

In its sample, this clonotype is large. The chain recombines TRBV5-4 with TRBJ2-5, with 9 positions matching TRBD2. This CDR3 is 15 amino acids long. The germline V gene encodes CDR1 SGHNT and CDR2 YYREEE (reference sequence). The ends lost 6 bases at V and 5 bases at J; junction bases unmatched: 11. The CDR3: CASTLWRGGGETQYF. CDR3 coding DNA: TGTGCCAGCACCCTCTGGCGGGGGGGCGGGGAGACCCAGTACTTC.

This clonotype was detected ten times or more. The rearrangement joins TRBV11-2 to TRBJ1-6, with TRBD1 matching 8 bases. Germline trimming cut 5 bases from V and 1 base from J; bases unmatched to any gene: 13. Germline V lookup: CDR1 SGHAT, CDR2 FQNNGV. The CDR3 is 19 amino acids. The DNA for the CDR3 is TGTGCCAGCAGCCCGGGGCGCCAGGGGGCACGGTCCTATAATTCACCCCTCCACTTT. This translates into CASSPGRQGARSYNSPLHF.

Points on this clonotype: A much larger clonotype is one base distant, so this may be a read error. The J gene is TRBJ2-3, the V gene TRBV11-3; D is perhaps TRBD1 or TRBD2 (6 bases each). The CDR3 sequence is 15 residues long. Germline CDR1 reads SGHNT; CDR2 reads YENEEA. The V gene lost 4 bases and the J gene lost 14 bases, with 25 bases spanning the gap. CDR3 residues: CASSWGAPNTGELYF. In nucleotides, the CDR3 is TGTGCCAGCAGCTGGGGGGCCCCGAACACCGGGGAGCTGTATTTT.

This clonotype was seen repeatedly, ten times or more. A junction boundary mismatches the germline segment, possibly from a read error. The CDR3 DNA reads TGTGCTAGCAGCCCCCGACTAGCGGGTGTGGAGACCCAGTACTTC. It specifies CASSPRLAGVETQYF. This chain uses TRBV7-7 with TRBJ2-5, with 10 positions matching TRBD2. The CDR3 runs to 15 residues. The germline CDR1 and CDR2 sequences are SSHAT and FNYEAQ (reference sequence).

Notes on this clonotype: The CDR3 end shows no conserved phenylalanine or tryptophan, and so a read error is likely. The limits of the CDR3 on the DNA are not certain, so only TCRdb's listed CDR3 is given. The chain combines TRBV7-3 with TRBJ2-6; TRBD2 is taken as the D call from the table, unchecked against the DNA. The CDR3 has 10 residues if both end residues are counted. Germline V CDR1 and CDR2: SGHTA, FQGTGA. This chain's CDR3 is CASSRQGLGL.

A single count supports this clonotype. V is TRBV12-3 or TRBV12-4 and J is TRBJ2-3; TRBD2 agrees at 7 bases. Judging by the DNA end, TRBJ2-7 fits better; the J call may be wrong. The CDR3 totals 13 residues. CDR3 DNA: TGTGCCAGCAGACCTAGCGGTAACAATGAGCAGTACTTC. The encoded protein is CASRPSGNNEQYF.

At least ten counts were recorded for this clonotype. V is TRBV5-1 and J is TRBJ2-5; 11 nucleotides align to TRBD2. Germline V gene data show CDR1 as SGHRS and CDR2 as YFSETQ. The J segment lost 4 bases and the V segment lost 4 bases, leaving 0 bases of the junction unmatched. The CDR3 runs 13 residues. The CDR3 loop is CASSGLAGETQYF. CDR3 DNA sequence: TGCGCCAGCAGCGGACTAGCGGGAGAGACCCAGTACTTC. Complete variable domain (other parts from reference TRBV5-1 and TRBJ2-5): KAGVTQTPRYLIKTRGQQVTLSCSPISGHRSVSWYQQTPGQGLQFLFEYFSETQRNKGNFPGRFSGRQFSNSRSEMNVSTLELGDSALYLCASSGLAGETQYFGPGTRLLVL.

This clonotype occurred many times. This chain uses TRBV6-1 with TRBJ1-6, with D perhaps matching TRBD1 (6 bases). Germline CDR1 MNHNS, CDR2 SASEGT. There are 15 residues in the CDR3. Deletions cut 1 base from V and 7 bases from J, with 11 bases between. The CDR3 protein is CASSEGGATNSPLHF. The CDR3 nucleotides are TGTGCCAGCAGTGAAGGGGGGGCCACGAATTCACCCCTCCACTTT.

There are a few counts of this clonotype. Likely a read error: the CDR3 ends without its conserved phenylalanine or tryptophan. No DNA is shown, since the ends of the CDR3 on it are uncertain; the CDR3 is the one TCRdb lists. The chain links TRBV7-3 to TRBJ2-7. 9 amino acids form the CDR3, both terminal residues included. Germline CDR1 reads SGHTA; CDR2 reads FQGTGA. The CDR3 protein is CASSWHGES.

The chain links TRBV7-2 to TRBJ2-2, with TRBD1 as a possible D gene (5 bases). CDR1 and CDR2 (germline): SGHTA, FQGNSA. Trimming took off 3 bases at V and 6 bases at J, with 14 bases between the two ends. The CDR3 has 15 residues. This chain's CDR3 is CASSFFLLGPGELFF. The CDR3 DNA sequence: TGTGCCAGCAGCTTCTTTTTATTGGGGCCCGGGGAGCTGTTTTTT.

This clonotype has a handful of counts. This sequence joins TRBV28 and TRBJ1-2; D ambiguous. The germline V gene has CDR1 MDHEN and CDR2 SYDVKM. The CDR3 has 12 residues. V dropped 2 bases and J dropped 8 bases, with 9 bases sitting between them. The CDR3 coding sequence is TGTGCCAGCAGTTTACGAGGTGGGGGCTACACCTTC. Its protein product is CASSLRGGGYTF.

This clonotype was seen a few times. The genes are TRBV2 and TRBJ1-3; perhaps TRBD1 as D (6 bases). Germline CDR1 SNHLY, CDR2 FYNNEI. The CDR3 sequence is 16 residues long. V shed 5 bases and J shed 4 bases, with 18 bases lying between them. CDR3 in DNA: TGTGCCAGCAGTTCAAGAACAGGGTGGCGAGGAAACACCATATATTTT. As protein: CASSSRTGWRGNTIYF.

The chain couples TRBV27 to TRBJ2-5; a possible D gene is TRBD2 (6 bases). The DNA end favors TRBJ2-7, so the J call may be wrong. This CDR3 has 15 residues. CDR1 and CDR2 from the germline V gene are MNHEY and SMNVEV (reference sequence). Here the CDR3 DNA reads TGTGCCAGCAGTTTTTCGGGGGTTAGCTCCTACGAGCAGTACTTC. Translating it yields CASSFSGVSSYEQYF.

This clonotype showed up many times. The CDR3, as DNA: TGTGCCAGCAGCTTGACCGGGACTGGGGCCTACGAGCAGTACTTC. Translating gives CASSLTGTGAYEQYF. V and J are TRBV5-4 and TRBJ2-7, with a weak D call TRBD2 (6 bases). The CDR3 sequence is 15 residues long. Trimming pared 1 base from V and 2 bases from J, leaving 13 bases between. CDR1 and CDR2 (germline): SGHNT, YYREEE (reference sequence).

The CDR3 sequence is CASSLPQADTQYF. CDR3 DNA: TGTGCCAGCAGCTTACCGCAAGCGGATACGCAGTATTTT. The chain employs TRBV7-2 and TRBJ2-3; D remains ambiguous. This CDR3 is built from 13 residues. The V gene lost 2 bases and the J gene lost 6 bases, with 9 bases spanning the gap. Germline V lookup: CDR1 SGHTA, CDR2 FQGNSA. The full variable domain, in which reference TRBV7-2 and TRBJ2-3 provide the parts outside the CDR3, is GAGVSQSPSNKVTEKGKDVELRCDPISGHTALYWYRQSLGQGLEFLIYFQGNSAPDKSGLPSDRFSAERTGGSVSTLTIQRTQQEDSAVYLCASSLPQADTQYFGPGTRLTVL.

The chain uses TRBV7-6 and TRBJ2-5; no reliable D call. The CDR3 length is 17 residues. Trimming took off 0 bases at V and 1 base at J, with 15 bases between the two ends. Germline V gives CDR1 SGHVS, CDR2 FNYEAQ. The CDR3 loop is CASSLAGQVAGQETQYF. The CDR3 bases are TGTGCCAGCAGCTTAGCGGGCCAGGTGGCCGGCCAAGAGACCCAGTACTTC.

The CDR3: CASSVNTDTQYF. The CDR3 region has the DNA TGTGCCAGCAGCGTAAACACAGATACGCAGTATTTT. The rearrangement links TRBV7-3 to TRBJ2-3; D is unresolved. The V end was cut by 5 bases, the J end by 2 bases, with 5 bases between. Germline-derived CDR1 and CDR2 are SGHTA and FQGTGA. The CDR3 length is 12 residues.

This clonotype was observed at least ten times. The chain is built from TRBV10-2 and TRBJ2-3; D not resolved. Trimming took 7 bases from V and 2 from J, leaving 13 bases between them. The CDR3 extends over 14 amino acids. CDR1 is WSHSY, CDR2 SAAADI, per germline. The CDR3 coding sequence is TGCGCCAGCAAGATCAGCGTTACCACAGATACGCAGTATTTT. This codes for CASKISVTTDTQYF.

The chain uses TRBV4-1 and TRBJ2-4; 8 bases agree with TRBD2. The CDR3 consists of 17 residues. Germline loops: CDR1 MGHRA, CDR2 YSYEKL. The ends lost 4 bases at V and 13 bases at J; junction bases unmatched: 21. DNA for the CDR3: TGCGCCAGCAGCCTTCTTGGAGGGGGGACTAGACACAATGAGCAGTACTTC. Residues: CASSLLGGGTRHNEQYF.